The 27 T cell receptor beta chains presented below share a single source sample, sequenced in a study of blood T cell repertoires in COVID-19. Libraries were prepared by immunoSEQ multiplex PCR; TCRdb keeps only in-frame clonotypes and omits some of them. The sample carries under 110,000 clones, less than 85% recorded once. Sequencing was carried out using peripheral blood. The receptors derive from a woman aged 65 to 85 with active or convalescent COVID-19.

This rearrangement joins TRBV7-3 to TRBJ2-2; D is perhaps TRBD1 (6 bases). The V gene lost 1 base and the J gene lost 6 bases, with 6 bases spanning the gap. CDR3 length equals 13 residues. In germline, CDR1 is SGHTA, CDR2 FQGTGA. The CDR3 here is CASSLNRAGELFF. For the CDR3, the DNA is TGTGCCAGCAGCTTAAACAGGGCCGGGGAGCTGTTTTTT. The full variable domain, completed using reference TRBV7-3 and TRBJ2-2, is GAGVSQTPSNKVTEKGKYVELRCDPISGHTALYWYRQSLGQGPEFLIYFQGTGAADDSGLPNDRFFAVRPEGSVSTLKIQRTERGDSAVYLCASSLNRAGELFFGEGSRLTVL.

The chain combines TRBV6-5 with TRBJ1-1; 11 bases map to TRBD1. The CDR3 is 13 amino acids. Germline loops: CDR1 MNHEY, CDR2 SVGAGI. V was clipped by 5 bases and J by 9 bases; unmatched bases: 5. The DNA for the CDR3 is TGTGCCAGCAGTAGCCGGGACAGGGGGAAAGCTTTCTTT. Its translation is CASSSRDRGKAFF.

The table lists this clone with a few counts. CDR3 nucleotide sequence: TGTGCCAGCAGTTTGATAGCGGGGGTTGGGTACGAGCAGTACTTC. It is translated as CASSLIAGVGYEQYF. The V and J genes are TRBV28 and TRBJ2-7; 9 bases are shared with TRBD2. The CDR3 contains 15 residues. V was pared by 3 bases and J by 4 bases, with 7 bases of the junction left unmatched. In germline, CDR1 is MDHEN, CDR2 SYDVKM.

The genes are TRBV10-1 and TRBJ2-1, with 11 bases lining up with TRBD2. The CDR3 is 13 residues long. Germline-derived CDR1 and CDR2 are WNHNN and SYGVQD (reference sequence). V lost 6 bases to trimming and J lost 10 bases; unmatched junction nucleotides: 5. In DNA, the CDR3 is TGCGCCAGCAGGCCCGGGACTAGCGGCGAGCAGTTCTTC. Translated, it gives CASRPGTSGEQFF.

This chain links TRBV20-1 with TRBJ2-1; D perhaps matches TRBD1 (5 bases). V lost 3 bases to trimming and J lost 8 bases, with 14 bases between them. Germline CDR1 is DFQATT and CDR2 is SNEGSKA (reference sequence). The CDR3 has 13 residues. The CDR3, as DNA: TGCAGTGCTAGTCAGGGTTTAGGGGATGAGCAGTTCTTC. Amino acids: CSASQGLGDEQFF.

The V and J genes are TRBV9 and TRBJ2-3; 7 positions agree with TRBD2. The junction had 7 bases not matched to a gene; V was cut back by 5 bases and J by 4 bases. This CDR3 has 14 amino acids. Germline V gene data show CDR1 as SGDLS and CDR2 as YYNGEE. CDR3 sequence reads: CASSSSGFADTQYF. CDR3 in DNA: TGTGCCAGCAGTTCTAGCGGTTTCGCAGATACGCAGTATTTT.

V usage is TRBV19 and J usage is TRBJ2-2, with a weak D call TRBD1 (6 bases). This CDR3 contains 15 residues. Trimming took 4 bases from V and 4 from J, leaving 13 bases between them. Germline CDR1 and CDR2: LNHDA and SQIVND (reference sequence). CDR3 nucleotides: TGTGCCAGTAGTACTAACAGGGACGGCACCGGGGAGCTGTTTTTT. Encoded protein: CASSTNRDGTGELFF.

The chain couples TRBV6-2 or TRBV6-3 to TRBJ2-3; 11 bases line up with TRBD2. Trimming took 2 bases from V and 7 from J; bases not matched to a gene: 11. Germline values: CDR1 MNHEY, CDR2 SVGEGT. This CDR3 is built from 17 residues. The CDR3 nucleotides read TGTGCCAGCAGTTACCGACCCATACTAGCGGGGGATAATACGCAGTATTTT. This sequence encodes CASSYRPILAGDNTQYF.

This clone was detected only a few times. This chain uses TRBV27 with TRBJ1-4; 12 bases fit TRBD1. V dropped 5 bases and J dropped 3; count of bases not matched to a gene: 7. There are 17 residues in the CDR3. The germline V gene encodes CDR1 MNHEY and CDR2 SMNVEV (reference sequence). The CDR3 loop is CASSIQGQGAPNEKLFF. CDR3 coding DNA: TGTGCCAGCAGTATCCAGGGACAGGGGGCACCTAATGAAAAACTGTTTTTT.

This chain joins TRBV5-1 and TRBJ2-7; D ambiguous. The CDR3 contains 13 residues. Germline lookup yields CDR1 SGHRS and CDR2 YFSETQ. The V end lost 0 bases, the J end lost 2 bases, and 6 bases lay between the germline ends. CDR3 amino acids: CASSLAYTYEQYF. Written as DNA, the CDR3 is TGCGCCAGCAGCTTGGCCTATACCTACGAGCAGTACTTC.

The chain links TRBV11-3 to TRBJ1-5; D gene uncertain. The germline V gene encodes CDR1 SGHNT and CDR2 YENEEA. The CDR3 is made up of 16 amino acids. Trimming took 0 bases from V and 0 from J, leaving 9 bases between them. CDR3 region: CASSLDRLYSNQPQHF. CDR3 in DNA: TGTGCCAGCAGCTTAGATCGACTTTATAGCAATCAGCCCCAGCATTTT. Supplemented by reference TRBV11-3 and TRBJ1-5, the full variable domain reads EAGVVQSPRYKIIEKKQPVAFWCNPISGHNTLYWYLQNLGQGPELLIRYENEEAVDDSQLPKDRFSAERLKGVDSTLKIQPAELGDSAVYLCASSLDRLYSNQPQHFGDGTRLSIL.

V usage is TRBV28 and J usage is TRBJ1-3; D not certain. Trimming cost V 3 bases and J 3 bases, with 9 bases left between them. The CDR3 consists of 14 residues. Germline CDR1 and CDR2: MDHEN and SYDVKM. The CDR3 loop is CASSFAGFGNTIYF. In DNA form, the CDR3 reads TGTGCCAGCAGTTTCGCAGGCTTTGGAAACACCATATATTTT. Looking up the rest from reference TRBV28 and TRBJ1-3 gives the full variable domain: DVKVTQSSRYLVKRTGEKVFLECVQDMDHENMFWYRQDPGLGLRLIYFSYDVKMKEKGDIPEGYSVSREKKERFSLILESASTNQTSMYLCASSFAGFGNTIYFGEGSWLTVV.

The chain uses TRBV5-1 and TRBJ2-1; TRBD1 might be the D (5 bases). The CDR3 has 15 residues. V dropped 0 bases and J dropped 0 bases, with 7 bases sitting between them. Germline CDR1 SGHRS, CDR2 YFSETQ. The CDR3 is CASSLGGPSYNEQFF. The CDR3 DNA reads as TGCGCCAGCAGCTTGGGGGGCCCCTCCTACAATGAGCAGTTCTTC.

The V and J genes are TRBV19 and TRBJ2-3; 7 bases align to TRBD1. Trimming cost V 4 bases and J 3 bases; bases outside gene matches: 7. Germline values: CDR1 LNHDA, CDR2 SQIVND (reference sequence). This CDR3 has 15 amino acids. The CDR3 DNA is TGTGCCAGTAGTAAGGGGGCCCTCGATACAGATACGCAGTATTTT. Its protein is CASSKGALDTDTQYF.

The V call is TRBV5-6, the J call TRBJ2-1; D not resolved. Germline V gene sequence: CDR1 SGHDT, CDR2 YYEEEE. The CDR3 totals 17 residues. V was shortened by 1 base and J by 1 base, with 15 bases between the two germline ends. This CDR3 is CASSLRPRGPSYNEQFF. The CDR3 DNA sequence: TGTGCCAGCAGCTTGCGCCCCCGTGGGCCATCCTACAATGAGCAGTTCTTC. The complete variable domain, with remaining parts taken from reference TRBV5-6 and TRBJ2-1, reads DAGVTQSPTHLIKTRGQQVTLRCSPKSGHDTVSWYQQALGQGPQFIFQYYEEEERQRGNFPDRFSGHQFPNYSSELNVNALLLGDSALYLCASSLRPRGPSYNEQFFGPGTRLTVL.

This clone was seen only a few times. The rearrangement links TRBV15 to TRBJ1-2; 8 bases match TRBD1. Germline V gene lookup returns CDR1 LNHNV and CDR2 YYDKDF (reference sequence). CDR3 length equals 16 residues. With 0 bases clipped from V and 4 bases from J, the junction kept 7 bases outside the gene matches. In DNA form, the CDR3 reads TGTGCCACCAGCAGAGATCCCCAGGGGGCAGTCTATGGCTACACCTTC. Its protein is CATSRDPQGAVYGYTF.

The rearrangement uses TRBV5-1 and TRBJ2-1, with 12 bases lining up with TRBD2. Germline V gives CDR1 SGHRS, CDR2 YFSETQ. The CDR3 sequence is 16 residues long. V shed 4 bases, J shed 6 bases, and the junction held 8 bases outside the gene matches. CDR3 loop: CASSPTTSGGRNEQFF. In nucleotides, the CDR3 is TGCGCCAGCAGCCCTACCACTAGCGGGGGGCGCAATGAGCAGTTCTTC.

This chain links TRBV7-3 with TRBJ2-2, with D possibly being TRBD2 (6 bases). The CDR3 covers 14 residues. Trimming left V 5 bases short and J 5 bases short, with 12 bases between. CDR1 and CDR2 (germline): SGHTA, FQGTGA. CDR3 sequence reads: CASSLLRGTGELFF. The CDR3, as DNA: TGTGCCAGCAGCCTCCTTCGGGGGACCGGGGAGCTGTTTTTT. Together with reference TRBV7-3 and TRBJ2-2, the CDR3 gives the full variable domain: GAGVSQTPSNKVTEKGKYVELRCDPISGHTALYWYRQSLGQGPEFLIYFQGTGAADDSGLPNDRFFAVRPEGSVSTLKIQRTERGDSAVYLCASSLLRGTGELFFGEGSRLTVL.

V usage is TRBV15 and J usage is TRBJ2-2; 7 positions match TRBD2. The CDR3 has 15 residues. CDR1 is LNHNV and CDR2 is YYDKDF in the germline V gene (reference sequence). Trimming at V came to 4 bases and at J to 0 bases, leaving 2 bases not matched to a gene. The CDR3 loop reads CATSIGLANTGELFF. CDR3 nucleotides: TGTGCCACCAGCATCGGACTAGCGAACACCGGGGAGCTGTTTTTT.

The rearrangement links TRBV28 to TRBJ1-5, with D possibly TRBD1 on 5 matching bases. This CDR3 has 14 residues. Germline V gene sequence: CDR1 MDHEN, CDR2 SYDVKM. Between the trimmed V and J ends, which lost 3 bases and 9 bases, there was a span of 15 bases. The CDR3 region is CASSFPPSQGPQHF. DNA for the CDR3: TGTGCCAGCAGTTTTCCACCCTCTCAGGGGCCCCAGCATTTT.

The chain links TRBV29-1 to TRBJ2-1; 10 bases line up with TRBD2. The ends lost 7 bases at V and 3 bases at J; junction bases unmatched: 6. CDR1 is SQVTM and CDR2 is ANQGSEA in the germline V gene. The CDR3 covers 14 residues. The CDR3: CSASGLADYNEQFF. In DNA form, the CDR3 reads TGCAGCGCGAGTGGACTAGCGGACTACAATGAGCAGTTCTTC.

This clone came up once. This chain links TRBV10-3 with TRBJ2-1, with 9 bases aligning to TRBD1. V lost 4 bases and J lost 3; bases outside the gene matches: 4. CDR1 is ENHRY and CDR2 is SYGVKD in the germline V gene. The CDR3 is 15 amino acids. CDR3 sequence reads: CAISGGTGIYNEQFF. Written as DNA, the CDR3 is TGTGCCATCAGTGGGGGGACAGGGATCTACAATGAGCAGTTCTTC.

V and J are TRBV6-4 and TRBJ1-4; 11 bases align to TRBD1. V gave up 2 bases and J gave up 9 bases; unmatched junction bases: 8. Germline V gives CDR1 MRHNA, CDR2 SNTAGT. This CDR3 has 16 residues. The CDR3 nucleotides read TGTGCCAGCAGTGACCCGAAGGACAGGGGGCTGAAAAAACTGTTTTTT. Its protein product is CASSDPKDRGLKKLFF.

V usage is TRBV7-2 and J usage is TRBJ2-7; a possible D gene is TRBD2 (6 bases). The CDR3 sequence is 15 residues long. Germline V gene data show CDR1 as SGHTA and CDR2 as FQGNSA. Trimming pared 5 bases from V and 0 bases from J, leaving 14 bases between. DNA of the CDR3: TGTGCCAGCAGCGCCCGGTTGACTAGCTCCTACGAGCAGTACTTC. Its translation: CASSARLTSSYEQYF.

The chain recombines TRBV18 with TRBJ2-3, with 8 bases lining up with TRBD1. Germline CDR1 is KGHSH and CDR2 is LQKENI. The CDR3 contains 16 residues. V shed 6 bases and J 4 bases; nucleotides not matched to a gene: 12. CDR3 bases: TGTGCCAGCTCCGAATATACCAGGGGGCGGTCAGATACGCAGTATTTT. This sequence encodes CASSEYTRGRSDTQYF.

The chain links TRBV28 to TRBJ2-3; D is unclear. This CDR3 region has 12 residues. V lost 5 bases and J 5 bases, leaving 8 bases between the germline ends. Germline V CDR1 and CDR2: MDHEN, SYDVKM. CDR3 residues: CASSPFGDTQYF. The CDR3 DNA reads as TGTGCCAGCAGTCCCTTCGGAGATACGCAGTATTTT.

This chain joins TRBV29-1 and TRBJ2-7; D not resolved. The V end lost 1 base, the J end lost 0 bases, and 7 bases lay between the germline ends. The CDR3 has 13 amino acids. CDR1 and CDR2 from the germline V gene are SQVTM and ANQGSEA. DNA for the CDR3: TGCAGCGTTGAAGGTGGGCCCTCCTACGAGCAGTACTTC. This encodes CSVEGGPSYEQYF.